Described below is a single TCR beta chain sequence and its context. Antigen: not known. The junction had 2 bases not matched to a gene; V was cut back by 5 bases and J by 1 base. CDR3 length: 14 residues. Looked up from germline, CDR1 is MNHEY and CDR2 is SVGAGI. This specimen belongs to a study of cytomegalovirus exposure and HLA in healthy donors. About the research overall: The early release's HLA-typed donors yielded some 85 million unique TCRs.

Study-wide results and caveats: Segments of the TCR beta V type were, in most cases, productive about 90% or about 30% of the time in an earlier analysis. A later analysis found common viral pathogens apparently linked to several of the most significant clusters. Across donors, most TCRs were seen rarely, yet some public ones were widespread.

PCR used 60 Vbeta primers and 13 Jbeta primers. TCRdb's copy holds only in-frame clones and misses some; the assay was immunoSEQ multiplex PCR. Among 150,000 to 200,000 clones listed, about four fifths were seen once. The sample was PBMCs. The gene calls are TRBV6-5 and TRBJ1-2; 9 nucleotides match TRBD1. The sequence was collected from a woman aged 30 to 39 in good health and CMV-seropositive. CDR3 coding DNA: TGTGCCAGCAGTCGGACAGGGGTTAACTATGGCTACACCTTC. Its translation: CASSRTGVNYGYTF.